These T cell receptor beta chains were read from a single sample in a study of T-cell memory formation after mild COVID-19. Using its own MiXCR run on the 5' RACE reads, TCRdb lists one record per CDR3 protein. Of hundreds of thousands of distinct CDR3 sequences listed, 20% to 25% are singletons. The specimen was PBMCs or a T cell subset sorted from them (not recorded which). These receptors came from a man younger than 35 who had mild COVID-19 (a few samples of this study predate the infection). Cell type and time point are not known. Both conserved end residues are part of each CDR3. Fields, in order: CDR3 DNA, CDR3 protein, D gene, J gene, clone size, V gene. D genes are given only for firm matches. Only part of the rows carry a size: once, few, many, or a class if the clone is expanded.

TGCGCCAGCAGCTTTGCCAGGGTGGGCGGCGAGGAGCTGTTTTTT CASSFARVGGEELFF - TRBJ2-2 - TRBV5-1
TGCGCCAGCAGCCAAGGCAGGGGGCCAAAGACTGAAGCTTTCTTT CASSQGRGPKTEAFF TRBD1 TRBJ1-1 - TRBV4-1
TGTGCCAGCAGTTTCTTTGGGTTGAGCTCTGGAAACACCATATATTTT CASSFFGLSSGNTIYF - TRBJ1-3 many TRBV28
TGTGCCAGCAGTCCGACAGGGGGCCAAAGTGGTGAAAAACTGTTTTTT CASSPTGGQSGEKLFF TRBD1 TRBJ1-4 - TRBV12-3/TRBV12-4
TGTGCCAGCAGTTACTCAGGGGAGTCCCCCTACGAGCAGTACTTC CASSYSGESPYEQYF - TRBJ2-7 - TRBV6-2/TRBV6-3
TGTGCCAGCACCCCAAAGGGGGAGTTCATCATGAACACTGAAGCTTTCTTT CASTPKGEFIMNTEAFF - TRBJ1-1 few TRBV12-3/TRBV12-4
TGTGCCAGCAGTTGGGCCAGGGATAGCAATCAGCCCCAGCATTTT CASSWARDSNQPQHF - TRBJ1-5 - TRBV27
TGCGCCAGCAGCTTGGTCGAGATGGGGAATGAGCAGTTCTTC CASSLVEMGNEQFF - TRBJ2-1 - TRBV5-1
TGTGCCAGCAGCTTATTGGGCACAGGTAGAGAGACCCAGTACTTC CASSLLGTGRETQYF - TRBJ2-5 - TRBV7-6
TGTGCCAGCAGCTTAGTCTCTAACAGCCCTTCTATAGCCAAAAACATTCAGTACTTC CASSLVSNSPSIAKNIQYF - TRBJ2-4 - TRBV11-2
TGTGCCAGCGGGTGGACAGGGATGAATTGGTACTTC CASGWTGMNWYF TRBD1 TRBJ2-7 few TRBV12-3/TRBV12-4
TGTGCCAGCAGCCCAAATAGCGGAGCATACAATGAGCAGTTCTTC CASSPNSGAYNEQFF - TRBJ2-1 - TRBV3-1
TGCGCCAGCAGCTCGGGACTAGCGGGTGTTATTCAAGAGACCCAGTACTTC CASSSGLAGVIQETQYF TRBD2 TRBJ2-5 few TRBV5-1
TGCGCCAGCAGCCAAGAAGCCACCCGCCCGGGGCAATCCTACGAGCAGTACTTC CASSQEATRPGQSYEQYF - TRBJ2-7 few TRBV4-3
TGCAGTGCTAGACGACAGGAATCTAACTATGGCTACACCTTC CSARRQESNYGYTF - TRBJ1-2 - TRBV20-1
TGTGCCTGGAGCACAGGGAGGGACAATGAGCAGTTCTTC CAWSTGRDNEQFF - TRBJ2-1 many TRBV30
TGTGCCTGGAGAGGTTCGGGGAACACTGAAGCTTTCTTT CAWRGSGNTEAFF - TRBJ1-1 - TRBV30
TGTGCCAGCTCACCGGACAGTGCTGGAAACACCATATATTTT CASSPDSAGNTIYF - TRBJ1-3 - TRBV18
TGTGCCAGCAGAACTAGCGGGCGGCCGGATACGCAGTATTTT CASRTSGRPDTQYF TRBD2 TRBJ2-3 once TRBV9
TGTGCCAGCAGCTTGGGGGGACAGAAGAATCAGCCCCAGCATTTT CASSLGGQKNQPQHF TRBD1 TRBJ1-5 few TRBV5-6
TGTGCCAGCAGCCGGACAGGGGGGAACACCGGGGAGCTGTTTTTT CASSRTGGNTGELFF TRBD1 TRBJ2-2 few TRBV5-5
TGTGCCAGCAGCTTAGGTCCCGGGACCTACGAGCAGTACTTC CASSLGPGTYEQYF - TRBJ2-7 many TRBV7-2
TGTGCTAGTGGAACCCCAGAGACCCAGTACTTC CASGTPETQYF - TRBJ2-5 few TRBV12-5
TGTGCCAGCAGCCCAGGACTCTCGCCTAAGGGCAATCAGCCCCAGCATTTT CASSPGLSPKGNQPQHF - TRBJ1-5 few TRBV7-9
TGTGCCAGCAGCCGGACAGGGGGCTACGTTGCAACTAATGAAAAACTGTTTTTT CASSRTGGYVATNEKLFF TRBD1 TRBJ1-4 - TRBV7-9
TGCGCCAGCAGCTTGGAGGGTGACAGACTTGAAGCTTTCTTT CASSLEGDRLEAFF - TRBJ1-1 few TRBV5-1
TGCGCCAGCAGTGACCCCGGGGCGAATTCCTACAATGAGCAGTTCTTC CASSDPGANSYNEQFF - TRBJ2-1 - TRBV10-2
TGTGCCAGCTCAGGGGGCGCCGGCTATGGCTACACCTTC CASSGGAGYGYTF TRBD1 TRBJ1-2 few TRBV11-2
TGCAGCGTTGAATTCCGGGGTAGGGGCGAAAAACTGTTTTTT CSVEFRGRGEKLFF - TRBJ1-4 - TRBV29-1
TGTGCCAGCAGCGGATCAAGGGAGGGAAGAACTGAAGCTTTCTTT CASSGSREGRTEAFF - TRBJ1-1 few TRBV5-6
TGTGCCAGCAGTGTGACTAGCGGGGGATGGACCCAGTACTTC CASSVTSGGWTQYF TRBD2 TRBJ2-5 - TRBV6-1
TGTGCCAGCAGCCTGAATCGTCGTGGCTACACCTTC CASSLNRRGYTF - TRBJ1-2 few TRBV12-3/TRBV12-4
TGCGCCAGCAGCTTGTCACCCGGGACAGGCTCAGAGACCCAGTACTTC CASSLSPGTGSETQYF TRBD1 TRBJ2-5 many TRBV5-1
TGTGCCAGCAGTAGGGACGGCCCCGGGGAGCTGTTTTTT CASSRDGPGELFF - TRBJ2-2 - TRBV2
TGTGCCAGCAGTTACGGGTGGGGAAAGCAGCCCCAGCATTTT CASSYGWGKQPQHF - TRBJ1-5 few TRBV6-2/TRBV6-3
TGTGCCAGCAGCTTTAACAGTCCCGAGCAGTACTTC CASSFNSPEQYF - TRBJ2-7 - TRBV11-1
TGTGCCAGCAGGGCCCTGGGGGGGACCGGGGAGCTGTTTTTT CASRALGGTGELFF TRBD2 TRBJ2-2 - TRBV6-1